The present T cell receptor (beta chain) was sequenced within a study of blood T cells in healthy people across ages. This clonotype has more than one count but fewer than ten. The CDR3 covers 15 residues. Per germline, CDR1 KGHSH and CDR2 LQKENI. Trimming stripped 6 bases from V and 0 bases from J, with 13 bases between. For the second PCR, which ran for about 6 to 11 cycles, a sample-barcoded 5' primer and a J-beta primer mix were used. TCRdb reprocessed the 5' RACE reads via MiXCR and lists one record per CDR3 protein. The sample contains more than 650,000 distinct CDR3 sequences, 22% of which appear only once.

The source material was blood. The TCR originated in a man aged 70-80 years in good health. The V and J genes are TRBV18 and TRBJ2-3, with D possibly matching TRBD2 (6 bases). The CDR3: CASSARGRSTDTQYF. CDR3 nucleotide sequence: TGTGCCAGCTCTGCCCGGGGGAGGAGCACAGATACGCAGTATTTT.